The present T cell receptor (beta chain) was sequenced within a study of OX40 agonist ivuxolimab in advanced cancers. Study information: Eligibility rules accepted prior anti-PD-1, anti-PD-L1 or anti-CTLA-4 therapy, and around 38% had some. Broader study findings: Low levels of normalized T-cell clonal expansion also appeared in some nonresponders. With doses of 0.1-3.0 mg/kg, partial responders showed among the lowest clonal expansion. In general, CD8+ T cells held more expanded clones than CD4+ did, on average.

In this sample, this clone turned up once. Its target is not known. TCRdb keeps only in-frame clones here, not all; method: immunoSEQ multiplex PCR. The table includes some 64,000 clones, over 80% detected once. This TCR came from an adult with an advanced solid tumor such as melanoma, head and neck, liver or kidney cancer. The input for sequencing was CD4+ or CD8+ T cells sorted from blood, taken in a trial of the OX40 agonist ivuxolimab.

CDR3 loop: CAISELATQYF. The CDR3 DNA reads TGTGCCATCAGTGAACTAGCCACGCAGTATTTT. V is TRBV10-3 and J is TRBJ2-3, with D tentatively TRBD2 (6 bases). The germline V and J ends were trimmed by 3 bases and 9 bases, with 7 bases remaining between them. Germline V CDR1 and CDR2: ENHRY, SYGVKD. The CDR3 contains 11 residues.